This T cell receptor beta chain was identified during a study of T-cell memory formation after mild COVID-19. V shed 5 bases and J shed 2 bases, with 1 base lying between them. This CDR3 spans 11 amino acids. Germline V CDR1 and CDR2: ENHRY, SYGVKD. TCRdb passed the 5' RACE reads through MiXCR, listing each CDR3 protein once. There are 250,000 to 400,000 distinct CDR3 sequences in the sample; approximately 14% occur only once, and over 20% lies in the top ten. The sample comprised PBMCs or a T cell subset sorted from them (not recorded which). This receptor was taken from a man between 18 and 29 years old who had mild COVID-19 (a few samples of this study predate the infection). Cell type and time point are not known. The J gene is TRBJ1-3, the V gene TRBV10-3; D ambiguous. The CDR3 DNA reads TGTGCCATCAGTCCTGGAAACACCATATATTTT. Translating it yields CAISPGNTIYF.